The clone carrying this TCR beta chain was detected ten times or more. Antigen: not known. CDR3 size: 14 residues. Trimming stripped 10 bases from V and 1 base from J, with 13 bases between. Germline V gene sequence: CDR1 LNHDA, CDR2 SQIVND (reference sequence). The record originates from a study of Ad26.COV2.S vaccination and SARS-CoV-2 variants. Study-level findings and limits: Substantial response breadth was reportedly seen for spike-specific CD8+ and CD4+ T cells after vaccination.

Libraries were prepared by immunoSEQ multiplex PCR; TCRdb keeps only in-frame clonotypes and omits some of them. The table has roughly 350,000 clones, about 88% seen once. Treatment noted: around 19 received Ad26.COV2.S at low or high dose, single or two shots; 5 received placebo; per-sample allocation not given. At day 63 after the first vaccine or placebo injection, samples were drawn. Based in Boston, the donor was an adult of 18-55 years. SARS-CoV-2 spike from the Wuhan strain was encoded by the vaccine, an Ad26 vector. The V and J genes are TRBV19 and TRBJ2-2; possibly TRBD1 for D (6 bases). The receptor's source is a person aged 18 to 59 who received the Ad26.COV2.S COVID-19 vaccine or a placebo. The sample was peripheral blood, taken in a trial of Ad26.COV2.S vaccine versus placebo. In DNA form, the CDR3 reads TGTGCCACCAAATCGGGACAGAACACCGGGGAGCTGTTTTTT. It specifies CATKSGQNTGELFF. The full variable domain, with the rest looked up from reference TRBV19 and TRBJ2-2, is DGGITQSPKYLFRKEGQNVTLSCEQNLNHDAMYWYRQDPGQGLRLIYYSQIVNDFQKGDIAEGYSVSREKKESFPLTVTSAQKNPTAFYLCATKSGQNTGELFFGEGSRLTVL.